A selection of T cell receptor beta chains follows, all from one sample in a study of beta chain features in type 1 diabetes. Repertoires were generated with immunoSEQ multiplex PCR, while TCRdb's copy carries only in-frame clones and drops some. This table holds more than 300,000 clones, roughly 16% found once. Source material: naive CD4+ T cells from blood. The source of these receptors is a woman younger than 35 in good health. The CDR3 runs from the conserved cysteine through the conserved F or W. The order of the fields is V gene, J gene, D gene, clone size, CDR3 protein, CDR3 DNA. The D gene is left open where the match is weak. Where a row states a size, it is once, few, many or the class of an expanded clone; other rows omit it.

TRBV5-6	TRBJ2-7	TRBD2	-	CASSFRLAGAYEQYF	TGTGCCAGCAGCTTTAGACTAGCGGGGGCCTACGAGCAGTACTTC
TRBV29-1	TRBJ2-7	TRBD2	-	CSVVAGLAGLGYEQYF	TGCAGCGTCGTTGCGGGACTAGCGGGCCTCGGCTACGAGCAGTACTTC
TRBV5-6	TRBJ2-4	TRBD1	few	CASSAGDRVRF	TGTGCCAGCAGTGCCGGGGACAGGGTACGCTTC
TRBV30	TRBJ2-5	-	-	CAWNGGLGETQYF	TGTGCCTGGAACGGGGGGCTCGGAGAGACCCAGTACTTC
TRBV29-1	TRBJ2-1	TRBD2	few	CSVELSGRGNEQFF	TGCAGCGTTGAGTTGAGCGGGAGAGGTAATGAGCAGTTCTTC
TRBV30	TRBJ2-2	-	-	CAWIWSENTGELFF	TGTGCCTGGATCTGGTCAGAGAACACCGGGGAGCTGTTTTTT
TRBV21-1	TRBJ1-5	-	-	CASISSGVRQPQHF	TGTGCCAGCATTTCGTCAGGGGTCCGCCAGCCCCAGCATTTT
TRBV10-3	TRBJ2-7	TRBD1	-	CATGQGAVEQYF	TGTGCCACCGGACAGGGGGCGGTCGAGCAGTACTTC
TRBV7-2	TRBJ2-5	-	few	CASSFAGQQETQYF	TGTGCCAGCAGCTTCGCGGGGCAACAAGAGACCCAGTACTTC
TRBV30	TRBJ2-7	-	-	CAWSVLNEQYF	TGTGCCTGGAGTGTACTCAACGAGCAGTACTTC